The entry below gives a single T cell receptor (beta chain) sequence along with its context. What this receptor recognizes is not known. Qualities for individual bases were not recorded, and no much larger clone is one base off. Using the deep immunoSEQ assay, TCR CDR3 regions were amplified from genomic DNA by multiplex PCR. For each cell subset, the extracted genomic DNA was distributed evenly across all wells of several immunoSEQ 96-well plates, and each plate served as one replicate. For sorted subsets, about 200 ng genomic DNA, equal to 25,000 to 35,000 T cell genomes, was loaded into each replicate PCR. Purified libraries were quantified with a Qubit 3.0 fluorometer, sized on a Bioanalyzer 2100, and re-quantified with the KAPA Library Quantification kit. Every immunoSEQ 96-well plate was sequenced on a dedicated single-read 150-cycle Illumina NextSeq 550 flow cell. Processing in the source paper ran as follows. Because the immunoSEQ output included only junctional sequences and no quality scores, the filtering could not be the same as the filtering used for full-length reads. To assign V/J genes and CDR3, sequences were annotated using PyIR, a Python wrapper for IgBLAST v1.9, with IMGT germline references. Reads were removed for weak V/J assignments (E-value above 1e-6), missing CDR3, stop codons, out-of-frame junctions, or ambiguous translated residues. A V3J clonotype was defined by an identical inferred V gene, J gene, and CDR3 amino acid sequence. Percentage overlap between repertoires was calculated by dividing the number of shared unique clonotypes by the size of the smaller repertoire. RTK rarefaction, the Chao1 estimator, and Recon v2.1 estimates of unobserved clonotypes were used to assess repertoire richness. Generation probabilities were computed with OLGA for all TCRbeta clonotypes obtained by the gDNA method from several donors. TCRdb's version of the immuneACCESS table is confined to in-frame rearrangements and falls short of the full clone set. An unresolved V gene accounts for under half of the shortfall where checked; the remainder is of unknown origin. V and J calls and clone size follow that table, whereas D and trimming were derived from the DNA. Present in this sample are around 600,000 clones, 97% of which were seen just once. Around 0.058% of the sample is taken by the ten largest.

The sample belongs to a study of shared clonotypes between healthy human individuals (dated by TCRdb to 2020 to 2021). About the investigation overall: The cohort included three men and a couple of women between 18 and 49 years of age. For each donor, CD4 naive and CD4 memory were each run on three plates, CD8 naive on two plates, and CD8 memory on one plate. Blood TCR repertoires of roughly five healthy adults were deeply sequenced to estimate repertoire size and the extent of clonotype sharing between individuals. To increase sequencing depth and limit assay-specific biases, TCR repertoire library preparation and sequencing were carried out by different laboratories using diverse techniques. Leukapheresis yielded between about 0.85 and 10 billion PBMCs per donor.

Findings and caveats that apply to the study as a whole: Even with the large sequencing depth, rarefaction of the sorted-subset datasets indicated that sequencing was incomplete. Based on pairwise subsampling, the degree of clonotype sharing among donors was expected to be affected by sequencing depth. The genetic and exposure-history diversity represented was limited by the small number of donors. Higher generation probabilities were observed for clonotypes shared by all four sorted-subset donors than for non-shared clonotypes. Larger estimated clonotype richness was generally found for naive subsets than for memory subsets. Sampling was limited to blood, and TCR repertoires in tissue likely differ from TCR repertoires in blood. When a few donors were compared, the shared fraction of clonotypes was 5% to 6.5% for naive CD4, approximately 3.3% for naive CD8, 2.3% for memory CD4, and around 0.4% for memory CD8.

A distance of 17 bases separates the germline ends of V and J, which lose 4 bases and 3 bases respectively. The CDR3 starts with the cysteine, ends with the phenylalanine, and has 16 residues. The entry retains the CDR3 DNA only, 48 bases that are in frame from base 1. Taken from the germline V gene (reference sequence), the CDR1 and CDR2 loops are WNHNN and SYGVQD. Healthy HIV-negative adults with no recently reported acute infections or vaccinations were included as donors. Every donor was a Caucasian adult residing in Nashville, Tennessee, USA. Magnetic negative selection was used to enrich CD4+ T cells, after which naive cells were positively selected on CD45RA and the negative fraction became the memory subset. Blood was collected by leukapheresis, and PBMCs were isolated by Ficoll-Histopaque density gradient centrifugation and then cryopreserved in liquid nitrogen vapor phase. Purity and quantity of every magnetically sorted T cell population were checked by analytical flow cytometry. Each sorted fraction had its genomic DNA isolated and then quantified by UV absorbance on a Nanodrop 2000c.

The sample taken for sequencing was naive CD4+ T cells sorted from blood. The sample's cell subset or site label is to be understood as: CD45RA+ positively selected. The source is a woman in her thirties in good health. The chain joins TRBV10-1 to TRBJ2-3; possibly the D gene is TRBD1, per 7 matching bases. The sequenced DNA is TGCGCCAGCAGTGGACAGGGAGGTTTTTGGACAGATACGCAGTATTTT. Translated, it gives CASSGQGGFWTDTQYF.